Only a few counts were recorded for the clone carrying this TCR beta chain. Its antigen is unknown. This sample is drawn from a study of PD-1 blockade in classical Hodgkin lymphoma. Germline loops: CDR1 SGDLS, CDR2 YYNGEE. V lost 4 bases and J 3 bases, leaving 14 bases between the germline ends. The CDR3 sequence is 15 residues long. Every single patient, without exception, relapsed after autologous stem cell transplantation, and brentuximab vedotin exposure varied. Relapsed/refractory classical Hodgkin lymphoma patients had complete, partial or progressive responses. Clones were sequenced by immunoSEQ multiplex PCR, and TCRdb holds only the in-frame ones, with some missing. The table shows roughly 50,000 clones, with roughly 80% occurring only once. The study's findings and limits: Complete responders started with a diversity level that resembled newly diagnosed patients at baseline. In CD4+ cells, TCR diversity went up significantly by C4D1, but in CD8+ cells it did not.

The V gene is TRBV9, the J gene TRBJ1-3, with a possible D match to TRBD1 (5 bases). This specimen consisted of peripheral blood mononuclear cells (PBMCs), obtained at baseline. The clonotype comes from a human donor with classical Hodgkin lymphoma. The CDR3 DNA is TGTGCCAGCAGCCCAACACCAGGGATTGGAAACACCATATATTTT. Encoded protein: CASSPTPGIGNTIYF.